Detailed here is one TCR beta chain. Germline V lookup: CDR1 SGHTA, CDR2 FQGTGA. CDR3 length equals 12 residues. V was cut by 5 bases and J by 10 bases, with 14 bases left in between. This sample stems from a study of technical replicates of blood from several donors. Some clones are missing from TCRdb's copy, which holds only in-frame ones; the method was immunoSEQ multiplex PCR. The table has about 82,000 clones, around 96% seen once. This sequence originates from a human donor in good health. This sequence joins TRBV7-3 and TRBJ1-1; D not certain. Sequences were obtained from T cells isolated from PBMCs. CDR3 region: CASSPTTGIAFF. CDR3 in DNA: TGTGCCAGCAGCCCAACCACCGGGATAGCTTTCTTT.